This TCR beta chain was identified in a study of beta chain features in type 1 diabetes. Study as a whole: On cell yields, gender and age, patients and healthy donors were similar. Study-level findings and limits: The similarity of naive, central memory and Treg TCRB repertoires appeared greater among patients than among healthy donors. All four CD4+ subsets of Type 1 diabetes patients contained TCRB CDR3s that were moderately but significantly shorter.

This clone was detected only a few times. Its cognate antigen is unknown. TCRB transcripts that were expressed got sequenced, as all of the isolated RNA had been reverse transcribed. Sequencing was performed with immunoSEQ multiplex PCR; in TCRdb, only in-frame clones are kept and a portion is missing. The profile shows roughly 340,000 clones, roughly 14% of them singletons. Populations obtained by sorting all exceeded 95% purity. J lost 7 bases, V lost 5 bases, and 3 bases had no gene match. The length of the CDR3 is 13 residues. Germline V gene data show CDR1 as SGHVS and CDR2 as FNYEAQ. Sample: naive CD4+ T cells from blood. This rearrangement joins TRBV7-6 to TRBJ2-1, with TRBD1 matching 9 bases. The sequence was obtained from a woman aged 18-35 years with type 1 diabetes. The CDR3 sequence: CASSLDRGNEQFF. CDR3 sequence (DNA): TGTGCCAGCAGCCTCGACAGGGGGAATGAGCAGTTCTTC.